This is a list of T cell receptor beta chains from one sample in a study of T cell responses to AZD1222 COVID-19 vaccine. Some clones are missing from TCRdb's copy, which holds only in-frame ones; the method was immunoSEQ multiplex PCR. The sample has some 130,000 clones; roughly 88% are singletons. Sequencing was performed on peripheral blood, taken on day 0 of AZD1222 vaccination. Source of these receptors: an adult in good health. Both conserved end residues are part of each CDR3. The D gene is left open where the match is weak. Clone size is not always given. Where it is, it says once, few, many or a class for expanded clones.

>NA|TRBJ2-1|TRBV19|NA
CASRPQGHYYNEQFF
TGTGCCAGTAGACCCCAAGGCCATTATTACAATGAGCAGTTCTTC
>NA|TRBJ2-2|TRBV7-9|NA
CASSLDYPNTGELFF
TGTGCCAGCAGCTTAGACTACCCGAACACCGGGGAGCTGTTTTTT
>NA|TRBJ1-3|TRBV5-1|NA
CASSVSGRNSGNTIYF
TGCGCCAGCAGCGTCTCGGGACGTAACTCTGGAAACACCATATATTTT
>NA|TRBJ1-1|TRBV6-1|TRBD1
CASSEVPGQVRGNTEAFF
TGTGCCAGCAGTGAAGTCCCGGGACAGGTACGGGGGAACACTGAAGCTTTCTTT
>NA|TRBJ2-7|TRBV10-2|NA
CASSESRLASYEQYF
TGCGCCAGCAGTGAGTCGAGACTCGCGTCCTACGAGCAGTACTTC
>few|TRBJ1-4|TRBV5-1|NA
CASSLGRTNEKLFF
TGCGCCAGCAGCTTAGGGAGGACTAATGAAAAACTGTTTTTT
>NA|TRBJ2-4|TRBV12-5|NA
CASGLVLATAKNIQYF
TGTGCTAGTGGTTTGGTACTAGCTACAGCCAAAAACATTCAGTACTTC
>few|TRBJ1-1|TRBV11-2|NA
CASSSQENTEAFF
TGTGCCAGCAGCTCACAGGAGAACACTGAAGCTTTCTTT
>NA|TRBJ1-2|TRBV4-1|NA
CASSQDRLPSGYTF
TGCGCCAGCAGCCAAGACAGACTCCCCAGTGGCTACACCTTC
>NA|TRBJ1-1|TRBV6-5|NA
CASTYRNSINTEAFF
TGTGCCAGCACATACAGGAATAGTATAAACACTGAAGCTTTCTTT
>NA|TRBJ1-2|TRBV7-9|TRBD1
CAGPPRDRVNYGYTF
TGTGCCGGACCTCCCCGGGACAGAGTAAACTATGGCTACACCTTC
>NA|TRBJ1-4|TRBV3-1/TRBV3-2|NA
CASTHPGAGSEKLFF
TGTGCCAGCACCCACCCGGGGGCAGGGAGTGAAAAACTGTTTTTT
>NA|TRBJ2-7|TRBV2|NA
CASSQFGGQSSYEQYF
TGTGCCAGCAGCCAATTTGGGGGACAAAGCTCCTACGAGCAGTACTTC
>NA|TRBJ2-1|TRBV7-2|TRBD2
CASSLMNSGSYEQFF
TGTGCCAGCAGCTTAATGAATAGCGGGAGCTATGAGCAGTTCTTC
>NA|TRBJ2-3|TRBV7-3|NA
CASKEQGNTDTQYF
TGTGCCAGCAAGGAACAGGGTAACACAGATACGCAGTATTTT
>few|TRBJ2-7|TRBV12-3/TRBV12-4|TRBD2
CASSFRGGEQYF
TGTGCCAGCAGTTTTCGGGGGGGAGAGCAGTACTTC
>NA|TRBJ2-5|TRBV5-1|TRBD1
CASSAGTGSRTQYF
TGCGCCAGCAGCGCCGGGACAGGGTCCAGGACCCAGTACTTC
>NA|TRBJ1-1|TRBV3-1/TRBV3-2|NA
CASSQYGPNTEAFF
TGTGCCAGCAGCCAGTACGGTCCGAACACTGAAGCTTTCTTT
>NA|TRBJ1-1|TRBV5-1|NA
CASSRSPPMNTEAFF
TGCGCCAGCAGTAGAAGTCCTCCGATGAACACTGAAGCTTTCTTT
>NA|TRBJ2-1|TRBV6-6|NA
CASSYGRGSSYNEQFF
TGTGCCAGCAGTTACGGAAGGGGGAGCTCCTACAATGAGCAGTTCTTC
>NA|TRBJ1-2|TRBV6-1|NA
CASSEAGTLAEGYTF
TGTGCCAGCAGTGAAGCAGGTACCCTCGCAGAGGGCTACACCTTC
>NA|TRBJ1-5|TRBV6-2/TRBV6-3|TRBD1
CASSYSAIRGPQPQHF
TGTGCCAGCAGTTACTCCGCCATAAGGGGGCCTCAGCCCCAGCATTTT
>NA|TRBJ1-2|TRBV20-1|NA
CSAAGGYGYTF
TGCAGTGCCGCGGGGGGATATGGCTACACCTTC
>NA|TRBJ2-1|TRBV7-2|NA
CASSLAGGTISYNEQFF
TGTGCCAGCAGCTTAGCTGGGGGGACCATCTCCTACAATGAGCAGTTCTTC
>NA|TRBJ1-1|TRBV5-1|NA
CASSLASRGFTEAFF
TGCGCCAGCAGCTTGGCCTCCAGGGGTTTCACTGAAGCTTTCTTT
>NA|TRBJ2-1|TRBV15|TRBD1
CATSRADRGSYNEQFF
TGTGCCACCAGCAGAGCCGACAGGGGTTCCTACAATGAGCAGTTCTTC
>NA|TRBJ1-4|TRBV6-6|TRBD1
CASSYPGQADEKLFF
TGTGCCAGCAGTTACCCGGGACAGGCGGATGAAAAACTGTTTTTT
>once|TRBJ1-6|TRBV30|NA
CAWTVGGGSPLHF
TGTGCCTGGACCGTAGGTGGGGGGTCACCCCTCCACTTT
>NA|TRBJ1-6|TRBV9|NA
CASGDSVLSYNSPLHF
TGTGCCAGCGGCGACTCGGTCCTCTCCTATAATTCACCCCTCCACTTT
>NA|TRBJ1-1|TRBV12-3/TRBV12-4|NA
CASSEGTEAFF
TGTGCCAGCAGTGAGGGCACTGAAGCTTTCTTT
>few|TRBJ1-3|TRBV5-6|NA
CASSWWGGSGNTIYF
TGTGCCAGCAGCTGGTGGGGCGGCTCTGGAAACACCATATATTTT
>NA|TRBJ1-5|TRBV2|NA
CASQETFSNQPQHF
TGTGCCAGCCAGGAGACGTTTAGCAATCAGCCCCAGCATTTT
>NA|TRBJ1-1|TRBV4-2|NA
CASSQDLEGNTEAFF
TGTGCCAGCAGCCAAGATCTAGAAGGGAACACTGAAGCTTTCTTT
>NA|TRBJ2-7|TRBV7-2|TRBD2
CASRTSGGYYEQYF
TGTGCCAGCAGGACTAGCGGGGGGTACTACGAGCAGTACTTC
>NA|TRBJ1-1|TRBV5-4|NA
CASRGRGPTEAFF
TGTGCCAGCCGGGGACGAGGACCCACTGAAGCTTTCTTT
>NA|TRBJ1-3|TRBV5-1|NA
CASSWDGGPSSGNTIYF
TGCGCCAGCAGCTGGGACGGGGGGCCGAGCTCTGGAAACACCATATATTTT
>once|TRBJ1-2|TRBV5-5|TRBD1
CASNPYRGDYGYTF
TGTGCCAGCAATCCATACAGGGGGGACTATGGCTACACCTTC
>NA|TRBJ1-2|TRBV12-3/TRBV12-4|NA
CASSSGPLYGYTF
TGTGCCAGCAGTTCTGGGCCCTTGTATGGCTACACCTTC
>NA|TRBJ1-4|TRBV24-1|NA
CATSEGTGNEKLFF
TGTGCCACCAGTGAGGGGACGGGTAATGAAAAACTGTTTTTT
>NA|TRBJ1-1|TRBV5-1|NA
CASSLGRGNTEAFF
TGCGCCAGCAGCCTAGGGCGGGGGAACACTGAAGCTTTCTTT
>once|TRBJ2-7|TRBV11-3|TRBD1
CASSSYRGYEQYF
TGTGCCAGCAGCTCGTACAGGGGTTACGAGCAGTACTTC
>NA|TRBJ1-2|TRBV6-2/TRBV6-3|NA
CASSYSGRGNYGYTF
TGTGCCAGCAGTTACTCGGGGAGAGGTAACTATGGCTACACCTTC
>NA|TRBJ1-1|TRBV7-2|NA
CASSLFIYTEAFF
TGTGCCAGCAGCTTATTCATCTACACTGAAGCTTTCTTT
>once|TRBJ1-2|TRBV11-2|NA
CASSLGGNYGYTF
TGTGCCAGCAGCTTAGGGGGAAACTATGGCTACACCTTC
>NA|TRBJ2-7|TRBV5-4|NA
CASSPDSFSFGEQYF
TGTGCCAGCAGCCCGGACTCCTTTAGCTTTGGCGAGCAGTACTTC
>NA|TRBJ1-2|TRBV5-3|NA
CARSFSGVNGYTF
TGTGCCAGAAGCTTTTCAGGGGTGAATGGCTACACCTTC
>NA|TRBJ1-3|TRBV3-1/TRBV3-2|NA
CASSHGAWGNTIYF
TGTGCCAGCAGCCACGGGGCATGGGGAAACACCATATATTTT